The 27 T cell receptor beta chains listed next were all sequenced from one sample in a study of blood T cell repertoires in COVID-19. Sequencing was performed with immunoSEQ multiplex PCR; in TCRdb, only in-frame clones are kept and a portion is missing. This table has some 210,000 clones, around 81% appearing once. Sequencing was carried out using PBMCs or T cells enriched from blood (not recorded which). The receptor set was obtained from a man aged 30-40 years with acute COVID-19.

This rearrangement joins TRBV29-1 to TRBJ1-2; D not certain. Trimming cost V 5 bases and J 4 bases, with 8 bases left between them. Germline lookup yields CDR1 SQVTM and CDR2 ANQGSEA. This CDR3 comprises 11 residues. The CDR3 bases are TGCAGCGTTTTGGGCCTCTATGGCTACACCTTC. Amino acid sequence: CSVLGLYGYTF.

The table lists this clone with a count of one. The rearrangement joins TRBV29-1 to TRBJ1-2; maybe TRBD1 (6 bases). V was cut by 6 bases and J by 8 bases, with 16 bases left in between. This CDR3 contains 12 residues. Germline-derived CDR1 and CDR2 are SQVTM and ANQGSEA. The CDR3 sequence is CSVDDFGQGYTF. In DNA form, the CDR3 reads TGCAGCGTGGATGATTTCGGACAGGGCTACACCTTC.

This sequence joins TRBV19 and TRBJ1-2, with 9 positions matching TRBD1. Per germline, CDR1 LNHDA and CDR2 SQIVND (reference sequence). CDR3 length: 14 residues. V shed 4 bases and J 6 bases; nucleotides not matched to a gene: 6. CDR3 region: CASSSNRGQNGYTF. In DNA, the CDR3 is TGTGCCAGTAGTAGCAACAGGGGGCAGAATGGCTACACCTTC.

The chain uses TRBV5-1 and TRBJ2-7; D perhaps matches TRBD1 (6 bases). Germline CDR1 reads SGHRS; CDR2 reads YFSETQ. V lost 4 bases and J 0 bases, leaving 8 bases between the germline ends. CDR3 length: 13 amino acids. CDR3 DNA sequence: TGCGCCAGCAGCCAGGGGAGCTCCTACGAGCAGTACTTC. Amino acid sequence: CASSQGSSYEQYF.

This chain's CDR3 is CASSVAEARRDTEAFF. The CDR3 DNA reads TGTGCCAGCAGCGTAGCTGAGGCCAGGAGGGACACTGAAGCTTTCTTT. The V call is TRBV9, the J call TRBJ1-1; D call uncertain. Trimming took off 0 bases at V and 3 bases at J, with 15 bases between the two ends. CDR1 is SGDLS, CDR2 YYNGEE, per germline. CDR3 length: 16 residues.

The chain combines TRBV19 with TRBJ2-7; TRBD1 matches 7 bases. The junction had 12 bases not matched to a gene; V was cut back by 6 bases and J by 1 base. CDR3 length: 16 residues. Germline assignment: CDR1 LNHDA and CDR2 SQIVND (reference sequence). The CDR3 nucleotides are TGTGCCAGTAGCCGACAGGGTTCTGTCAGTTCCTACGAGCAGTACTTC. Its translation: CASSRQGSVSSYEQYF. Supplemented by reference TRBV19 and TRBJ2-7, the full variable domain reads DGGITQSPKYLFRKEGQNVTLSCEQNLNHDAMYWYRQDPGQGLRLIYYSQIVNDFQKGDIAEGYSVSREKKESFPLTVTSAQKNPTAFYLCASSRQGSVSSYEQYFGPGTRLTVT.

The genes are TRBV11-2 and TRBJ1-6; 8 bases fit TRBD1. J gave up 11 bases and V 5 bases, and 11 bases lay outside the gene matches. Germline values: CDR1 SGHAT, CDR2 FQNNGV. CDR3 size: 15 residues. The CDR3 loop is CASSLGQGLMAPLHF. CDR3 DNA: TGTGCCAGCAGCCTTGGACAGGGATTGATGGCACCCCTCCACTTT.

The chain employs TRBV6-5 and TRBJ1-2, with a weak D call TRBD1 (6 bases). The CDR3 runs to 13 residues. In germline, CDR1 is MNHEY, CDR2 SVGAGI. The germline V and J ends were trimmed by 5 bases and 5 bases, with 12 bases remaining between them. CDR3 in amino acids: CASSHSGEYGYTF. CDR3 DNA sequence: TGTGCCAGCAGTCATTCAGGGGAGTATGGCTACACCTTC.

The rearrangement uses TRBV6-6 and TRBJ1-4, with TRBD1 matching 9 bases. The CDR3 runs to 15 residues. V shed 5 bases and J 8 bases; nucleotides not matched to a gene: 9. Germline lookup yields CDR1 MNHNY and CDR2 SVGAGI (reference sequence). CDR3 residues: CASSGWTGAGEKLFF. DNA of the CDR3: TGTGCCAGCAGTGGCTGGACAGGGGCGGGGGAAAAACTGTTTTTT.

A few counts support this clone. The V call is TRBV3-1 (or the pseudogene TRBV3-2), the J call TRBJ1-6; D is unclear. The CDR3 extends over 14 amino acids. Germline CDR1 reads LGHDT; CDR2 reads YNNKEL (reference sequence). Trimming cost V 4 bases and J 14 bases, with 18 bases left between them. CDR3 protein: CASSPNSAPGALHF. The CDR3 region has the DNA TGTGCCAGCAGCCCCAACAGTGCCCCCGGGGCCCTCCACTTT.

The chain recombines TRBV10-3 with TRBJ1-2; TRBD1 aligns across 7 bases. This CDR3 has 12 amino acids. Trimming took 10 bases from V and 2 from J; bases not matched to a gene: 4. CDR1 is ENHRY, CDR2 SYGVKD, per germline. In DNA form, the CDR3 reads TGTGCCACCCCGACAGGGAACTATGGCTACACCTTC. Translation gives CATPTGNYGYTF.

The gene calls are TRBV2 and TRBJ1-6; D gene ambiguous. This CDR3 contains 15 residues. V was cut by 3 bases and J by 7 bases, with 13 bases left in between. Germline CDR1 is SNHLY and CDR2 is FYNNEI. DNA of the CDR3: TGTGCCAGCAGTGAGTTGGCCAGTAACAATTCACCCCTCCACTTT. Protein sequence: CASSELASNNSPLHF.

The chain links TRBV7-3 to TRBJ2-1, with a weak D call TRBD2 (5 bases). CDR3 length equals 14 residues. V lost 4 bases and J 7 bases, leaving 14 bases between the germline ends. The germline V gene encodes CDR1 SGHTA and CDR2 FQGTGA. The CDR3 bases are TGTGCCAGCAGCTCCTGGGGAGCTCAGAATGAGCAGTTCTTC. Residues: CASSSWGAQNEQFF.

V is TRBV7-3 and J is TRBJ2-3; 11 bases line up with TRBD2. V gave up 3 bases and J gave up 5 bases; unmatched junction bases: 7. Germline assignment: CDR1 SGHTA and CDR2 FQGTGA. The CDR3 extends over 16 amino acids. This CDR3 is CASSFLAGGLGDTQYF. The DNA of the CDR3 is TGTGCCAGCAGCTTCCTAGCGGGGGGACTCGGAGATACGCAGTATTTT.

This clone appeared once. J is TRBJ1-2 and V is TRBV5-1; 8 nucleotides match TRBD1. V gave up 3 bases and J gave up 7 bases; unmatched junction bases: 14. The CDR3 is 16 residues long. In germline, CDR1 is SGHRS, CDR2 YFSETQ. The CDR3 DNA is TGCGCCAGCAGCTCACTACCCTCCGACAGGGGAGGTGGCTACACCTTC. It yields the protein CASSSLPSDRGGGYTF.

In DNA form, the CDR3 reads TGTGCCAGCACCCGTATTGGGGGGGCGCCTTATGGCTACACCTTC. Translated: CASTRIGGAPYGYTF. The genes are TRBV21-1 and TRBJ1-2. TRBV21-1 represents a pseudogene. The CDR3 consists of 15 residues.

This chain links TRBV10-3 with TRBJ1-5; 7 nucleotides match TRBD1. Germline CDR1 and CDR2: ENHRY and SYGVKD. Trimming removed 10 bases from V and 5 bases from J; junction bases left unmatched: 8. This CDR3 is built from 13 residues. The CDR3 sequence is CATLDRADQPQHF. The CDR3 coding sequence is TGTGCCACCCTCGACAGGGCGGATCAGCCCCAGCATTTT.

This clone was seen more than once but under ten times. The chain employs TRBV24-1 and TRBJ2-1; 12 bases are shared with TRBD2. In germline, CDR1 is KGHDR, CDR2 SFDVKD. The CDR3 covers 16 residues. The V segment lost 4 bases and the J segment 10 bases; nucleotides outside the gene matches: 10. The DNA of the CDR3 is TGTGCCACCAGTGACTCCACTAGCGGGGGGTTAATCGAGCAGTTCTTC. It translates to CATSDSTSGGLIEQFF.

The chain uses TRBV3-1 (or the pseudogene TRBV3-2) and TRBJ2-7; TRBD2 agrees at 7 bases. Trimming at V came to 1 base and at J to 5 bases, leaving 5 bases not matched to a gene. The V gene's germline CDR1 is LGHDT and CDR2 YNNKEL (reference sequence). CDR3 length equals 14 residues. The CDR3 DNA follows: TGTGCCAGCAGCCAAGTGCTAGCGGTCGACGAGCAGTACTTC. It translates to CASSQVLAVDEQYF.

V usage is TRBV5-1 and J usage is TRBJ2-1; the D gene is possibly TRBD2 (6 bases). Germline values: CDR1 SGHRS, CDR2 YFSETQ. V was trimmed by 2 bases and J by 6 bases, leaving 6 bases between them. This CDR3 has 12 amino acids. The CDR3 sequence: CASSLLANEQFF. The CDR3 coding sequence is TGCGCCAGCAGCTTACTAGCCAATGAGCAGTTCTTC.

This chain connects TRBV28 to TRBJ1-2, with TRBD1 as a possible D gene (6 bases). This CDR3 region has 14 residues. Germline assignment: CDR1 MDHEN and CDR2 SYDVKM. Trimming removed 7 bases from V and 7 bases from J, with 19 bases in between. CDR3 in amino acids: CASNVGGQLFGYTF. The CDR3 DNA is TGTGCCAGCAACGTCGGAGGACAGTTGTTTGGCTACACCTTC.

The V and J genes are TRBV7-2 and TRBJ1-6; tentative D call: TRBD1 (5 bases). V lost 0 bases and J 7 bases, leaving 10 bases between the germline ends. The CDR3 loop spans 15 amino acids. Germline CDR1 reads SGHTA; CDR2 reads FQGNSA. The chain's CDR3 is CASSLATGRNSPLHF. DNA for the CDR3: TGTGCCAGCAGCTTAGCCACAGGCCGAAATTCACCCCTCCACTTT.

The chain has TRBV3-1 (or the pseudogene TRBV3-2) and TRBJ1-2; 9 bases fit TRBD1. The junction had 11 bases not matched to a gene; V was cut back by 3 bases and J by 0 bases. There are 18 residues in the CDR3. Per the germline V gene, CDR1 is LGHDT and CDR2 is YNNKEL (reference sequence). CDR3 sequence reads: CASSHPTGGTTSNYGYTF. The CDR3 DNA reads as TGTGCCAGCAGCCATCCCACAGGGGGCACTACCTCTAACTATGGCTACACCTTC.

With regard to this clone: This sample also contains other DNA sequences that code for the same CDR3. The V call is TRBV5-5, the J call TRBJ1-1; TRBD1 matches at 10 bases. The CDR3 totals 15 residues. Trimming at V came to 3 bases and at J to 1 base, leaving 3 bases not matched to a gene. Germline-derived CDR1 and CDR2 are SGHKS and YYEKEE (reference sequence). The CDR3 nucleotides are TGTGCCAGCAGCTGGGGACAGGGGCAGAACACTGAAGCTTTCTTT. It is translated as CASSWGQGQNTEAFF.

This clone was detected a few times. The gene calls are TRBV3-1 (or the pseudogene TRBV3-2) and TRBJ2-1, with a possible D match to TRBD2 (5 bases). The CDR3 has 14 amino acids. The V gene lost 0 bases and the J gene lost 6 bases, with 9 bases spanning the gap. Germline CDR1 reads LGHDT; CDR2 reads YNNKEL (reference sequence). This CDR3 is CASSQDMGSNEQFF. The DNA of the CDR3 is TGTGCCAGCAGCCAAGATATGGGGAGCAATGAGCAGTTCTTC.

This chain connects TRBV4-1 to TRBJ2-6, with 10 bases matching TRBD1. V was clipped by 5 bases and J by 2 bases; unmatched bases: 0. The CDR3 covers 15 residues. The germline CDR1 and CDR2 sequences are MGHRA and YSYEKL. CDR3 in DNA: TGCGCCAGCAGCGGACAGGGGGCTGGGGCCAACGTCCTGACTTTC. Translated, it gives CASSGQGAGANVLTF.

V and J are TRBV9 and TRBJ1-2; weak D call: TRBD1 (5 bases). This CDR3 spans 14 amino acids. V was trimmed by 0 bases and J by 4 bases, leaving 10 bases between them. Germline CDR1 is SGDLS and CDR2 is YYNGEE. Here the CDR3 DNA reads TGTGCCAGCAGCGTAGCTGACAGCCCCTATGGCTACACCTTC. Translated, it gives CASSVADSPYGYTF.